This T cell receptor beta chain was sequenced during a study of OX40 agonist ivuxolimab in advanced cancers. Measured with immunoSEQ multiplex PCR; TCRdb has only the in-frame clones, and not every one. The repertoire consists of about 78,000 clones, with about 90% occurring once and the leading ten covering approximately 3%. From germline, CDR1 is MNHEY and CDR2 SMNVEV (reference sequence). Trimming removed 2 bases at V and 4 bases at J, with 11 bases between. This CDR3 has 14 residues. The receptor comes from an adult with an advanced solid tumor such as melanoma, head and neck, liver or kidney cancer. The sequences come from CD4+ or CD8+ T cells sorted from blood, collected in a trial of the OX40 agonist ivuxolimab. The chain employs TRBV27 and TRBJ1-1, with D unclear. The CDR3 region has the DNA TGTGCCAGCAGTTTAGGATATTTTACCACTGAAGCTTTCTTT. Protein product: CASSLGYFTTEAFF.